This record concerns one T cell receptor beta chain sequence. The CDR3 runs 13 residues. The germline V gene encodes CDR1 LGHDT and CDR2 YNNKEL (reference sequence). This entry comes from a study of T cells expressing NK-cell markers. TCR beta cDNA was made by 5'RACE template switching with UMIs. TCRdb reprocessed the 5' RACE reads and keeps a single row for each CDR3 protein, giving no DNA. The sample is made up of some 460,000 distinct CDR3 sequences, and the top ten hold more than 1.4% of it. The chain is built from TRBV3-1 and TRBJ2-1; TCRdb's assignment of TRBD1 cannot be checked, as there is no DNA. The specimen sequenced was blood T cells: a sorted CD56 or NKG2C T cell subset, CD4+ or CD8+ T cells, or bulk PBMC T cells (not recorded which). The source is a woman in her fifties or sixties in good health. The CDR3 here is CASSRGGHNEQFF.